This T cell receptor (beta chain) was documented in a study of shared clonotypes between healthy human individuals. Study overall: The study used three CD4 naive, three CD4 memory, two CD8 naive and one CD8 memory plate per donor.

The assay was immunoSEQ multiplex PCR, and TCRdb's table has in-frame clones only and misses some. The sample comprises over 2 million clones, around 92% of which are singletons, and around 0.38% rests with the top ten. V was trimmed by 6 bases and J by 0 bases, leaving 20 bases between them. Germline values: CDR1 SEHNR, CDR2 FQNEAQ (reference sequence). This CDR3 contains 18 residues. The V and J genes are TRBV7-9 and TRBJ2-2, with D unclear. Sequencing was carried out using naive CD4+ T cells from PBMCs. The subset denotes: CD45RA+ positively selected. This clonotype was obtained from a man aged 18 to 29 in good health. Some clones in this sample may be carry-over from other donors' samples. In DNA, the CDR3 is TGTGCCAGCAGAAATACGAAGGTCACACACGCGAACACCGGGGAGCTGTTTTTT. It translates to CASRNTKVTHANTGELFF.